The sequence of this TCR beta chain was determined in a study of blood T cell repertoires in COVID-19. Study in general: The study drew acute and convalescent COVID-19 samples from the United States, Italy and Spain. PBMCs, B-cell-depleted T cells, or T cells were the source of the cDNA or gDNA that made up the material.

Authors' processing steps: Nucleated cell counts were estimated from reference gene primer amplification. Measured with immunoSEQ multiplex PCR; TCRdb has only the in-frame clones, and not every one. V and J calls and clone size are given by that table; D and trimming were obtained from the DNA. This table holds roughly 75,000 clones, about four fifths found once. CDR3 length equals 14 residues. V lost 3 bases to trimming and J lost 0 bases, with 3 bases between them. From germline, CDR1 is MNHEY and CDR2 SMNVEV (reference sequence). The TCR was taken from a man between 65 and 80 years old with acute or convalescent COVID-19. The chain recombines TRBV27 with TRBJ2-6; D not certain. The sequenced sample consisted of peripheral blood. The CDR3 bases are TGTGCCAGCAGTTTCCTCTCTGGGGCCAACGTCCTGACTTTC. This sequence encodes CASSFLSGANVLTF.